These T cell receptor beta chains were read from a single sample in a study of identical twins. TCRdb re-analysed the 5' RACE reads in MiXCR, keeping a single row per CDR3 protein. This repertoire shows a few hundred thousand distinct CDR3 sequences, about 8.9% found once; its top ten account for approximately 3%. This same sample was also taken into another study, of yellow fever vaccine responses in identical twins.

The sequenced sample was CD8+ T cells sorted from blood. The receptors were gathered from a woman in her late teens or twenties in good health. The CDR3 runs from the conserved cysteine through the conserved F or W. The order of the fields is J gene, clone size, D gene, V gene, CDR3 DNA, CDR3 protein. A D gene is named only where the DNA matches it firmly. Size tells how often a clone was seen (once, few, many) or the class of an expanded clone, and some rows leave it out.

TRBJ2-7 - - TRBV6-5 TGTGCCAGCAGTACCGGGACACTCTACGAGCAGTACTTC CASSTGTLYEQYF
TRBJ2-5 - TRBD2 TRBV27 TGTGCCAGCAGTTTATCGCGACTAGCGGGATTCCAAGAGACCCAGTACTTC CASSLSRLAGFQETQYF
TRBJ2-7 many - TRBV27 TGTGCCAGCAGTATCCTGAGTGGCGAGCAGTACTTC CASSILSGEQYF
TRBJ2-1 - TRBD2 TRBV6-4 TGTGCCAGCAGTGAACGGGGGGAAAACTACAATGAGCAGTTCTTC CASSERGENYNEQFF
TRBJ2-5 few - TRBV28 TGTGCCAGCAGTTTTCAGGGGAGGGAGACCCAGTACTTC CASSFQGRETQYF
TRBJ2-1 - TRBD2 TRBV12-3/TRBV12-4 TGTGCCAGCATGGTAGCGGGAGGAGATGAGCAGTTCTTC CASMVAGGDEQFF
TRBJ2-2 - - TRBV6-1 TGTGCCAGCAGTGAAGTGGGGAGAACCGGGGAGCTGTTTTTT CASSEVGRTGELFF
TRBJ2-5 few TRBD1 TRBV20-1 TGCAGTGCTTTGAGGGACAGCTTATACCAAGAGACCCAGTACTTC CSALRDSLYQETQYF
TRBJ2-7 many TRBD2 TRBV29-1 TGCAGCGTTGAGAGAGGGACTAGCGAGAATTACGAGCAGTACTTC CSVERGTSENYEQYF
TRBJ2-1 many TRBD2 TRBV20-1 TGCAGTGCTAGGGAAAGCGGGACGGTAGTGGGTGAGCAGTTCTTC CSARESGTVVGEQFF